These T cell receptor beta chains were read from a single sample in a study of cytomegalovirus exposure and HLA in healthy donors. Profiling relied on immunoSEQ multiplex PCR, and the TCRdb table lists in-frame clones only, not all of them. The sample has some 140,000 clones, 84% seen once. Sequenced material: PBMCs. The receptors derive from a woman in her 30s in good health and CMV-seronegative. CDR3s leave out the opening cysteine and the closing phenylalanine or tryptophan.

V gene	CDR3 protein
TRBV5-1	ASSLSPEGGYT
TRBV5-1	ASSLEGGGQPQH
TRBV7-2	ASSLAAYRVYEQY
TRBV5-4	ASSPNFQGARTDTQY
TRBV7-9	ASSLGQGWTEAF
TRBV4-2	ASSQVREDYT
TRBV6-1	ASSETGPQETQY
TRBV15	ATSARRGEGRAF
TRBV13	ASSFLGTAQY
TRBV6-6	ASSYAGSGELF
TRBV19	ASWGGRNTGELF
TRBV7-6	ASSFEGSGVHSPLH
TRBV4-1	ASSQKPGQGPYNEQF
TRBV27	ASRRQGGYEQY
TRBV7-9	ASSFGGQFYGYT
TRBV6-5	ASSYGDRENSPLH
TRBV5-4	ASSSTGDTYEQY
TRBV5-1	ASSLDRGRGGYT
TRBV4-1	ASSQTNAYEQY
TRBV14	ASSQRDTPRRNEQF
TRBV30	AWSSQGNTEAF
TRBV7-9	ASSLMGQGNSPLH
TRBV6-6	ASSKGQPYEQY
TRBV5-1	ASSWGVQETQY